This T cell receptor (beta chain) stems from a study of T cells in Graves' hyperthyroidism and ophthalmopathy (dated by TCRdb to between 2018 and 2021). Notes on the research overall: Peripheral blood samples were taken at initial diagnosis, before any treatment was given. An independent validation cohort of 18 to 20 hyperthyroidism patients and about 16 patients who later progressed to ophthalmopathy tested prospective prediction of ophthalmopathy. According to the paper, TCR Vbeta CDR3 sequencing was carried out on 135 peripheral blood samples, which came from around 43 ophthalmopathy, roughly 75 hyperthyroidism and approximately 17 progressor patients. To identify distinguishing TCR V-J signatures, a discovery cohort of about a hundred patients was used, comprising 43 with Graves' ophthalmopathy and 57 with stable Graves' hyperthyroidism. The 100 discovery patients were randomly split 7:3 into training and test sets. The study also compared thyroid tissue and blood T-cell repertoires from 5 to 7 Graves' hyperthyroidism patients. Once sampling was done, hyperthyroidism patients were given methimazole at a starting dose of 30 mg daily, whereas ophthalmopathy patients were given high-dose intravenous methylprednisolone. Overall study outcomes, separate from this receptor: No statistical method was used to set the sample size in advance, and investigators knew the group allocation. Most expanded thyroid clonotypes (frequency above 0.001) were also detected in blood, suggesting blood repertoires may reflect thyroid immune responses. In validation, the model predicted progression to ophthalmopathy with approximately 71% sensitivity and approximately 72% specificity, a median of approximately 6.5 months before onset. A 13 V-J signature model separated ophthalmopathy from stable hyperthyroidism, with nearly 90% sensitivity and approximately 81% specificity in cross-validation and 80%/75% in testing.

Ophthalmopathy patients had moderately to severely active disease, Clinical Activity Score of at least 3, NOSPECS grade of at least 4, and duration under 3 months. Any patient with an uncontrolled infection, another autoimmune disease, pregnancy or lactation was excluded. Diagnoses relied on clinical symptoms, serum thyroxine and TRAb, thyroid ultrasound and orbital computed tomography. PBMCs were isolated from about 10 ml of fresh peripheral blood by Ficoll-Paque density gradient centrifugation. Total RNA was extracted with Trizol reagent, and quality was checked on an Agilent 2100 Bioanalyzer. Details on this clonotype: Its antigen is currently not known. No base qualities exist here, and no much larger clone lies one base off it.

Looking up the germline V gene yields CDR1 SGDLS and CDR2 YYNGEE. The CDR3 covers 16 residues, taking in both the cysteine and the phenylalanine. CDR3 DNA is the only sequence kept; it has 48 bases, read in frame from the first base. Here V drops 4 bases and J drops 8 bases, and the junction holds 14 bases not matched to any gene. The TCR beta CDR3 regions were amplified from RNA transcripts. For the first round of RT-PCR on the TCR CDR3, the HTBI primer set was used together with the Qiagen OneStep RT-PCR kit. The libraries were constructed in a second round of multiplex PCR and then size-selected and purified. Paired-end sequencing of the libraries was performed with 100 bp reads on an Illumina HiSeq2000. Per the original workflow: SOAPnuke was used to process the raw data, removing reads that contained adapters or uncalled bases, had a mean Phred below 15, or lacked an exact match to the constant primer or identifier. High-quality paired reads were merged with COPE v1.2.5, and unique nucleotide sequences were defined as clonotypes. Clonotypes were aligned to IMGT TRBV, TRBD and TRBJ reference segments using MiTCR v1.1. Only V-J combinations with frequency above 0.0001, covering 99% to 99.2% of repertoires, were analysed. A TCS score was defined as the ratio between F50 (clonal expansion) and ExV (chaos), using BLOSUM62-based TCRdist between CDR3 peptides within each V-J. Welch's t-statistics and random forest reduced around 550 V-J features to about 13, which were used in a naive Bayes classifier (R e1071). The raw public data were reprocessed by TCRdb itself: fastp quality trimming at Q25, MiXCR clonotype calling, in-frame beta chains only. Identical CDR3 proteins give one entry, which carries the most common genes and DNA. Clone size and V and J calls follow TCRdb, not the original study. The sample table lists around 600,000 distinct CDR3 sequences, 13% to 15% of them with a count of one. The ten largest clones capture about 6.6% of the sample.

The sequenced sample was blood. The chain links TRBV9 with TRBJ2-1; 8 bases in the middle match TRBD2. The TCR was taken from a woman aged 18-29 years with Graves' ophthalmopathy. The sequenced DNA is TGTGCCAGCAGCCCCCCCCCCGGACTAGCCGACCATGAGCAGTTCTTC. Its coded protein is CASSPPPGLADHEQFF.